This TCR beta chain comes out of a study of cytotoxic CD8 clonotypes in ibrutinib-treated CLL. Study overall: Average yields of 255,043 productive templates and 75,000 to 95,000 productive rearrangements characterized the samples. Points from the study as a whole: At ibrutinib response, clonality increased, and at progression it declined back toward baseline. Once treatment began, public clonotypes, which were uncommon, contracted or stayed stable.

Regarding this clone: Its specificity is not known.

Libraries of TCR beta were made from 1.5 to 2.5 micrograms of genomic DNA that came from cryopreserved PBMCs. Profiling relied on immunoSEQ multiplex PCR, and the TCRdb table lists in-frame clones only, not all of them. The sample shows approximately 50,000 clones, under 75% of them seen only once. There are 14 residues in the CDR3. The germline CDR1 and CDR2 sequences are SGHAT and FQNNGV. Trimming pared 3 bases from V and 4 bases from J, leaving 10 bases between. The rearrangement links TRBV11-2 to TRBJ2-1; D ambiguous. The source was PBMCs, collected after 12 months of ibrutinib treatment. The clonotype comes from a human donor with chronic lymphocytic leukemia. CDR3 nucleotide sequence: TGTGCCAGCAGCTTCCCAGACATATACAATGAGCAGTTCTTC. Translation: CASSFPDIYNEQFF.